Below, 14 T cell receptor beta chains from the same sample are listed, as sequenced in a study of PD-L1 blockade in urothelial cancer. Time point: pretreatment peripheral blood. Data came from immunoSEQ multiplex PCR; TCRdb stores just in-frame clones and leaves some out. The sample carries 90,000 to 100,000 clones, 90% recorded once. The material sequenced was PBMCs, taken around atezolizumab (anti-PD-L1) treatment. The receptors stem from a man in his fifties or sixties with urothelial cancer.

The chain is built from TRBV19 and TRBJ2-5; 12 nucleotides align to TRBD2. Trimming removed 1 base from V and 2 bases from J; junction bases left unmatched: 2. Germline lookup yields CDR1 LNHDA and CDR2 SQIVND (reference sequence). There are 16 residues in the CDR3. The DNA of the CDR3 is TGTGCCAGTAGTATAGCACTAGCGGGGGGACAAGAGACCCAGTACTTC. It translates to CASSIALAGGQETQYF.

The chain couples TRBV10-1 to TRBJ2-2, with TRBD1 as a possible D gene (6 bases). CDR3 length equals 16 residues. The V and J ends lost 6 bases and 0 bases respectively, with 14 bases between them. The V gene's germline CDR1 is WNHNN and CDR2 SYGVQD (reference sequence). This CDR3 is CASSTGTLANTGELFF. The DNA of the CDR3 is TGCGCCAGCAGCACCGGGACATTGGCGAACACCGGGGAGCTGTTTTTT.

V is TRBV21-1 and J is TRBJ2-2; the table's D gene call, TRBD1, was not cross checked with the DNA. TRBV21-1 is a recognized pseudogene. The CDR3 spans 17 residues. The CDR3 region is CASSKAQGQSNTGELFF. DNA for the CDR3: TGTGCCAGCAGCAAAGCGCAGGGCCAATCGAACACCGGGGAGCTGTTTTTT.

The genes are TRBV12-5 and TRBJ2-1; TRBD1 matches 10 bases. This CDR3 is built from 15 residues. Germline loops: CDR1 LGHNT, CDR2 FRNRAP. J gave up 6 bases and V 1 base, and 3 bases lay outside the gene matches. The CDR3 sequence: CASGLGQGASNEQFF. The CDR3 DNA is TGTGCTAGTGGTTTGGGACAGGGGGCAAGCAATGAGCAGTTCTTC.

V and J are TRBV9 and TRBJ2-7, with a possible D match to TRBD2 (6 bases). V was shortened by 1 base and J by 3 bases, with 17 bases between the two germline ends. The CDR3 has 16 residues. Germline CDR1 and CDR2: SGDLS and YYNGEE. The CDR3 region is CASSVRSSVSFYEQYF. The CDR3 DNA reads TGTGCCAGCAGCGTAAGGTCTAGCGTATCCTTCTACGAGCAGTACTTC.

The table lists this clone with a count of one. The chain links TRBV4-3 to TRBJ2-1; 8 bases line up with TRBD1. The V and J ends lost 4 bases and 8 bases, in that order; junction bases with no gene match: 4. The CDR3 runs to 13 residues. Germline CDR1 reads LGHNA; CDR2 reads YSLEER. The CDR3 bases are TGCGCCAGCAGCCTCCAGGGGGCTGATGAGCAGTTCTTC. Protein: CASSLQGADEQFF.

The CDR3 DNA is TGTGCCAGTAGTACCGGGACAAGGGCAGATACGCAGTATTTT. Its protein is CASSTGTRADTQYF. This chain links TRBV19 with TRBJ2-3, with a tentative D call TRBD1 (6 bases). Germline loops: CDR1 LNHDA, CDR2 SQIVND (reference sequence). V was pared by 4 bases and J by 4 bases, with 12 bases between. The CDR3 has 14 amino acids. The variable domain in full, with the rest retrieved from reference TRBV19 and TRBJ2-3, is DGGITQSPKYLFRKEGQNVTLSCEQNLNHDAMYWYRQDPGQGLRLIYYSQIVNDFQKGDIAEGYSVSREKKESFPLTVTSAQKNPTAFYLCASSTGTRADTQYFGPGTRLTVL.

DNA for the CDR3: TGTGCCAGTAGTGACTCGTGGGCGAGCGGGGTCCCCAATGAGCAGTTCTTC. It is translated as CASSDSWASGVPNEQFF. The chain carries TRBV19 and TRBJ2-1, with 7 positions matching TRBD2. Germline CDR1 LNHDA, CDR2 SQIVND (reference sequence). V trimming: 5 bases; J trimming: 6 bases; junction bases outside the gene matches: 16. The CDR3 has 17 amino acids. Together with reference TRBV19 and TRBJ2-1, the CDR3 gives the full variable domain: DGGITQSPKYLFRKEGQNVTLSCEQNLNHDAMYWYRQDPGQGLRLIYYSQIVNDFQKGDIAEGYSVSREKKESFPLTVTSAQKNPTAFYLCASSDSWASGVPNEQFFGPGTRLTVL.

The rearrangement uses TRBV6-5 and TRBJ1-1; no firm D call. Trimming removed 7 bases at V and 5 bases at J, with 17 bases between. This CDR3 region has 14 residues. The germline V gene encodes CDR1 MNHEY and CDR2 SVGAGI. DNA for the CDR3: TGTGCCAGCATCCCCCGCTGGTCGCGGACTGAAGCTTTCTTT. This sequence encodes CASIPRWSRTEAFF.

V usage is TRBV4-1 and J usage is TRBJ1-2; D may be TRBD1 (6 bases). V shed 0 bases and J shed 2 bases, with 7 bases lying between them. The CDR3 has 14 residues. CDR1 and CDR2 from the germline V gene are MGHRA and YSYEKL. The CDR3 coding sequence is TGCGCCAGCAGCCAAGAGGACAGAAACTATGGCTACACCTTC. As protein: CASSQEDRNYGYTF.

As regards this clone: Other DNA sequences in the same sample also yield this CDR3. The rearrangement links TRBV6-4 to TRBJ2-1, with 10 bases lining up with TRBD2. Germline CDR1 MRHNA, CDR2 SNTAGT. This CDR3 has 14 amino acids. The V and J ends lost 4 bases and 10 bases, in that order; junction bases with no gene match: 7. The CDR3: CASSVASGSNEQFF. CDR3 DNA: TGTGCCAGCAGTGTCGCTAGCGGGAGCAACGAGCAGTTCTTC.

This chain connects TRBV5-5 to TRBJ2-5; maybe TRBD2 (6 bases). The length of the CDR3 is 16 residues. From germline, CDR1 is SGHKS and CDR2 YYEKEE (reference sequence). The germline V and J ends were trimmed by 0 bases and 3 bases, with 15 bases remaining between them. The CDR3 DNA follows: TGTGCCAGCAGCTTGGCCATCGGGGGAGGAGAAGAGACCCAGTACTTC. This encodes CASSLAIGGGEETQYF. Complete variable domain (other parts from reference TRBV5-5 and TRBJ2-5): DAGVTQSPTHLIKTRGQQVTLRCSPISGHKSVSWYQQVLGQGPQFIFQYYEKEERGRGNFPDRFSARQFPNYSSELNVNALLLGDSALYLCASSLAIGGGEETQYFGPGTRLLVL.

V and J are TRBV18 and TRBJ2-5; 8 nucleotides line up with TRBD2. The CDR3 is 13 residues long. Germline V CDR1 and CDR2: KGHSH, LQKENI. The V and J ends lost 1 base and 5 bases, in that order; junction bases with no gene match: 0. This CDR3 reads CASSPRLAETQYF. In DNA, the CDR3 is TGTGCCAGCTCACCACGACTAGCGGAGACCCAGTACTTC.

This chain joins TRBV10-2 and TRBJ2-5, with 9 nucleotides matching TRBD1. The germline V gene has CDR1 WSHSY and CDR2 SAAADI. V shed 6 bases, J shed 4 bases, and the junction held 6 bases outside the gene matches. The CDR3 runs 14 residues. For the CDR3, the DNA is TGCGCCAGCAGGCCCACAGGGGGCTTAGAGACCCAGTACTTC. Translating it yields CASRPTGGLETQYF.